This record covers a single T cell receptor beta chain. The antigen is undetermined. Method: immunoSEQ multiplex PCR; TCRdb's copy keeps in-frame clones and lacks some. The sample holds roughly 400,000 clones, just over 95% seen once. Germline lookup yields CDR1 SGHNT and CDR2 YYREEE (reference sequence). The CDR3 is 15 residues long. Trimming removed 0 bases at V and 6 bases at J, with 13 bases between. This sample was taken from a study of shared clonotypes between healthy human individuals. Findings and limits, study-wide: Clonotype sharing among donors was thought likely to change with sequencing depth.

The genes are TRBV5-4 and TRBJ2-1, with D perhaps matching TRBD2 (6 bases). This clonotype was sampled from a man aged 25-45 years in good health. The sequenced sample consisted of memory CD8+ T cells sorted from blood. Subset indicated: CD45RO+ cells pooled with CCR7-negative TemRA cells. CDR3 DNA: TGTGCCAGCAGCTTGGACGGGAGCGGCATCAATGAGCAGTTCTTC. Its protein is CASSLDGSGINEQFF. Looking up the rest from reference TRBV5-4 and TRBJ2-1 gives the full variable domain: ETGVTQSPTHLIKTRGQQVTLRCSSQSGHNTVSWYQQALGQGPQFIFQYYREEENGRGNFPPRFSGLQFPNYSSELNVNALELDDSALYLCASSLDGSGINEQFFGPGTRLTVL.